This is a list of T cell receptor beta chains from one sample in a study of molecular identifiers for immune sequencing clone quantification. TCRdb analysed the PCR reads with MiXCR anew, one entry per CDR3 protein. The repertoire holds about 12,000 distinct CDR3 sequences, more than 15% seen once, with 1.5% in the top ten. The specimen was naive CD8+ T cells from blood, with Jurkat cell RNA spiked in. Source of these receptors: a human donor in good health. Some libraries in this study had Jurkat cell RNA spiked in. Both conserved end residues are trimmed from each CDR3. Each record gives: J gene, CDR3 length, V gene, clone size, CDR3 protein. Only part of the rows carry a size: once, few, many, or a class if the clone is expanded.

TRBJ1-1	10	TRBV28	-	ASSVNSPEAF
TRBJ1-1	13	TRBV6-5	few	ASSYSGNSGTEAF
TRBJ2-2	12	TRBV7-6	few	ASSLALLSGELF
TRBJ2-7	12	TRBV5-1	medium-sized	ASSLEGSSYEQY
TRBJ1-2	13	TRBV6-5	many	ASSYRQVPNYGYT
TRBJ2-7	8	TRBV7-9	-	ASSRDRAI
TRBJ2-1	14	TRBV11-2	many	ASSLEWTSPSDEQF
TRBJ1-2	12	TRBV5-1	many	ASSPGQGAYGYT
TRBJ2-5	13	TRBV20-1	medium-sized	SARGRAGIQETQY
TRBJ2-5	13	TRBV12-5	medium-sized	ASGLLRVGQETQY
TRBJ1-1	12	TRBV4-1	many	ASSGDRAPTEAF
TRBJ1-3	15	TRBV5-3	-	ASSSPTGDTTGNTIC
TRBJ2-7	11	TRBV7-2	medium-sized	ASSPGLNYEQY
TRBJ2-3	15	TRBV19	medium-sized	ASSPSPTGSYTDTQY
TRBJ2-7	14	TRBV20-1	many	SARDLGATRPYEQY
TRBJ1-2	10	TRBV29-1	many	SVGGSNYGYT
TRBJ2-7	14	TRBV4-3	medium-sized	ASSQDKGFSSGEQY
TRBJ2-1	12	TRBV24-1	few	ATSDLQSWNEQF
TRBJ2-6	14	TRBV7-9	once	ASSLGMGSGANVLT
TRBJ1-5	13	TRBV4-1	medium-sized	ASSARDSGDQPQH
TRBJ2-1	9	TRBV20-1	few	SARLAGEQF
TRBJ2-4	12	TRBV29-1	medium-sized	SVYAGEAKNIQY
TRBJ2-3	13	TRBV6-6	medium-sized	ASSYLAGVTDTQY
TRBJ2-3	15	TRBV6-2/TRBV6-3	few	ASSQIIAGLFADTQY
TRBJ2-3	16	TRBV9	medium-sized	ASSVGASGRASTDTQY
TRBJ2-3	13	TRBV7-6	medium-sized	ASSSLGTPTDTQY
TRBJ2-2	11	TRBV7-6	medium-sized	ASSITSPGELF
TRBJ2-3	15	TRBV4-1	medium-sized	ASSYETGLSATDTQY
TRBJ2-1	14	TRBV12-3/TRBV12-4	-	ASSMTGTQPTIEQF
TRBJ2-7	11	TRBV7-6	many	ASSPTSWNEQY
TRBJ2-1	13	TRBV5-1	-	ASSLGPGADNEQF